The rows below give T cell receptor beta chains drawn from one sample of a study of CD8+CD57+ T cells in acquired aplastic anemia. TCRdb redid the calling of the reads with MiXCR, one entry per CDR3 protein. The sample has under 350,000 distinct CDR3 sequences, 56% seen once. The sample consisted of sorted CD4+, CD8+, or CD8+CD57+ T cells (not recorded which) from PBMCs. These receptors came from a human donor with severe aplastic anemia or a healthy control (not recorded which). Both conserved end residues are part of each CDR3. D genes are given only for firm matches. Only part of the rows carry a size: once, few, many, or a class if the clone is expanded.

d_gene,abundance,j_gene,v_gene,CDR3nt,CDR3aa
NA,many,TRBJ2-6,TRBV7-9,TGTGCCAGCAGCTTAGTGGGGACTGGGGCCAACGTCCTGACTTTC,CASSLVGTGANVLTF
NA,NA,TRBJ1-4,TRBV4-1,TGTGCCAGCAGCCCTTCGAATGAAAAACTGTTTTTT,CASSPSNEKLFF
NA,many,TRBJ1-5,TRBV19,TGTGCCAGTATGACTGGGGACTACAATCAGCCCCAGCATTTT,CASMTGDYNQPQHF
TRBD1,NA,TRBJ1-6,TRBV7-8,TGTGCCAGCAGCTTTATCGGACAGGGCGGATCACCCCTCCACTTT,CASSFIGQGGSPLHF
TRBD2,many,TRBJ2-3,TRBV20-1,TGCAGTGCTAGGACTAGCGGGGTTAGTGCGCAGTATTTT,CSARTSGVSAQYF
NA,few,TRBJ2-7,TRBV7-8,TGTGCCAGCGGACAAGGGCAGGGTGTGTTCTCCTACGAGCAGTACTTC,CASGQGQGVFSYEQYF
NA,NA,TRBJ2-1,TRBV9,TGTGCCAGCAGCGTAGATGCTGGAGGGGGTTCCTACAGTGAGCAGTTCTTC,CASSVDAGGGSYSEQFF
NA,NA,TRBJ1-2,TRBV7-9,TGTGCCAGCAGCTTAGAATCAGCACATGGCTACACCTTC,CASSLESAHGYTF
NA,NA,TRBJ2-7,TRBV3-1,TGTGCCAGCAGCCAAAAGTTAAGACAGGTGCCCTCCTACGAGCAGTACTTC,CASSQKLRQVPSYEQYF
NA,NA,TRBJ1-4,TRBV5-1,TGCGCCAGCAGCTTGGAAGGGGCTACTAATGAAAAACTGTTTTTT,CASSLEGATNEKLFF
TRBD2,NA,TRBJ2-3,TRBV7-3,TGTGCCAGCAGCTCGGGACTAGACTACAATGAGCAGTATTTT,CASSSGLDYNEQYF
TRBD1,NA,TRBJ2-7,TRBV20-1,TGCAGTGCCGCCGGTAGGACAGGCCTATACGAGCAGTACTTC,CSAAGRTGLYEQYF
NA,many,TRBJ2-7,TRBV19,TGTGCCAGTAGTGGTAGGGGGGCCTCCTACGAGCAGTACTTC,CASSGRGASYEQYF
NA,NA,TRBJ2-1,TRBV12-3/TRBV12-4,TGTGCCACCAGTTTTTCCTACAATGAGCAGTTCTTC,CATSFSYNEQFF
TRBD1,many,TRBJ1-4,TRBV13,TGTGCCAGCAGCCCAGGGGGACAGGGGATCGGAAAACTGTTTTTT,CASSPGGQGIGKLFF
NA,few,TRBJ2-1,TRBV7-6,TGTGCCAGCAGCCCCCGGCGAGGGGAGCAGTTCTTC,CASSPRRGEQFF
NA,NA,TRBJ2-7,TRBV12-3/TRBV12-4,TGTGCCAGCGGCGAGATAGTTTACGAGCAGTACTTC,CASGEIVYEQYF
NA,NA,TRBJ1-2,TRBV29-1,TGCAGCGTTGAAGATGTGGGAGAGTATGGCTACACCTTC,CSVEDVGEYGYTF
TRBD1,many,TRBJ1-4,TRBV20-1,TGCAGTGCTCCCGTCAGGGGGGGGCGAAATGAAAAACTGTTTTTT,CSAPVRGGRNEKLFF
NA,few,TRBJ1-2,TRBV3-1,TGTGCCAGCAGCCAAGAGGACGGTCGGAGCAATGGCTACACCTTC,CASSQEDGRSNGYTF
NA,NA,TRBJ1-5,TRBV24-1,TGTGCCACCAGTGATTCGCGAGGTACGAGCAATCAGCCCCAGCATTTT,CATSDSRGTSNQPQHF
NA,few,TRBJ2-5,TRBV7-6,TGTGCCACCAACCCAGGGTTTGAGGAGACCCAGTACTTC,CATNPGFEETQYF
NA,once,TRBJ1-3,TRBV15,TGTGCCACCAGCGAAGGGCACGGGAACACCATATATTTT,CATSEGHGNTIYF
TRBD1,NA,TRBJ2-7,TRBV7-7,TGTGCCAGCAGCTTAGCGCACGACAGGGGGTACGAGCAGTACTTC,CASSLAHDRGYEQYF
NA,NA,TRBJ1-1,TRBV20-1,TGCAGTGCCCCCCATAATCGGGCCCCTAACACTGAAGCTTTCTTT,CSAPHNRAPNTEAFF
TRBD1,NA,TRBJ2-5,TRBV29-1,TGCAGCGTTGAGGCCGACAGGGGTTACGAGACCCAGTACTTC,CSVEADRGYETQYF
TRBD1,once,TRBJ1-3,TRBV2,TGTGCCAGCAGCGTCGGACAGGATGGATATTTT,CASSVGQDGYF
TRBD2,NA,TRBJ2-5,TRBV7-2,TGTGCCAGCAGCTTAGGTCGTCGACTAGCGGGGGCCTCTCGCCAGTACTTC,CASSLGRRLAGASRQYF
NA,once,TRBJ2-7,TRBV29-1,TGCAGCGTGACAGGTTCCTACGAGCAGTACTTC,CSVTGSYEQYF
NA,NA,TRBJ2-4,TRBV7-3,TGTGCCAGCAGCTTAGGGTCGCAGCAGACAGTAACCTTC,CASSLGSQQTVTF
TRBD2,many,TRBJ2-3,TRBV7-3,TGTGCCAGCAGCGCTACTCCCCTACTAGCGGGGGGCAGGCCAGATACGCAGTATTTT,CASSATPLLAGGRPDTQYF
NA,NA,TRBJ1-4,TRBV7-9,TGTGCCAGCAGCTTAGGCTCCTTTCAGTCAACTAATGAGAAACTGTGTTTT,CASSLGSFQSTNEKLCF
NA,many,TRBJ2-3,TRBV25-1,TGTGCCAGCAGTGATCCCGCGCCCCTCGGACTCCTTACGGTGGATACGCAGTATTTT,CASSDPAPLGLLTVDTQYF
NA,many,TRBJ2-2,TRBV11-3,TGTGCCAGCAGCTTAGATCTCGGCAGTAACACCGGGGAGCTGTTTTTT,CASSLDLGSNTGELFF
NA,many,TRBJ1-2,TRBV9,TGTGCCAGCAGCCCCCAAAGTGGCTACACCTTC,CASSPQSGYTF
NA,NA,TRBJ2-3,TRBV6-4,TGTGCCAGCAGTGATACTCCGGACAGCACAGATACGCAGTATTTT,CASSDTPDSTDTQYF
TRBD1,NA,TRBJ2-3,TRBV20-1,TGCAGTGCTGGACCCGCAGGGGGCAAGGCAGATACGCGGTATTTT,CSAGPAGGKADTRYF
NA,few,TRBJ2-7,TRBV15,TGTGCCACCAGCAGCCGTAACGGTGTACTCGAGTACTTC,CATSSRNGVLEYF
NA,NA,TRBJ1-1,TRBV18,TGTGCCAGCTCACCCGCGGGGGCCACTGAAGCTTTCTTT,CASSPAGATEAFF
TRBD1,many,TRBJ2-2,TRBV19,TGTGCCAGTAAAACGGGACAGGGGGCCGGGGAGCTGTTTTTT,CASKTGQGAGELFF
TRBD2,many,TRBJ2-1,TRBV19,TGTGCCAGTAGTAGGGTAGCGGGGGGGCCTCGGGGCAATGAGCAGTTCTTC,CASSRVAGGPRGNEQFF
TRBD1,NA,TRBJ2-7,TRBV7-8,TGTGCCAGCAGCTTATATCAGGGGGCCTCCTACGAGCAGTACTTC,CASSLYQGASYEQYF
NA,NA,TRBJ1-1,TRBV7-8,TGTGCCAGCAGCCCGCAGGGCTACACTGAAGCTTTCTTT,CASSPQGYTEAFF
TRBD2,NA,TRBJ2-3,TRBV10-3,TGTGCCGTCAATCGGGCTAGCCGGGGGGACACAGATACGCAGTATTTT,CAVNRASRGDTDTQYF
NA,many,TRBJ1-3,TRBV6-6,TGTGCCAGCAGCACCCCGCCTGGAAACACCATATATTTT,CASSTPPGNTIYF
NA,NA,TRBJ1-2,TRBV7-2,TGTGCCAGCAGCATTGGACAACAAAAGGGGCGCTATGGCTACACCTTC,CASSIGQQKGRYGYTF
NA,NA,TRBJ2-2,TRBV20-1,TGCAGTGCTAGAGTACCCTTCGCCAGGGTGGGCACCGGGGAGCTGTTTTTT,CSARVPFARVGTGELFF
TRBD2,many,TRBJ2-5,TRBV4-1,TGCGCCAGCAGCCAAGTACTAGCGGGGGGCCAAGAGACCCAGTACTTC,CASSQVLAGGQETQYF